The TCR beta chain described here comes from a study of cytomegalovirus exposure and HLA in healthy donors. Both 60 Vbeta primers and 13 Jbeta primers went into the PCR. Profiling relied on immunoSEQ multiplex PCR, and the TCRdb table lists in-frame clones only, not all of them. The table shows some 130,000 clones, with roughly 85% occurring only once. General study findings and limits: Confirmation in vitro established that a few CMV-associated chains were specific for CMV antigens.

Looked up from germline, CDR1 is GTSNPN and CDR2 is SVGIG (reference sequence). Trimming removed 7 bases from V and 5 bases from J, with 8 bases in between. The CDR3 contains 10 residues. This clone occurred a few times. Its antigen is not identified. V and J are TRBV30 and TRBJ1-2, with TRBD1 as a possible D gene (5 bases). This TCR derives from a man in his forties in good health and CMV-seropositive. Material for sequencing was PBMCs. The CDR3 is CALDSYGYTF. The CDR3 bases are TGTGCCTTAGACAGTTATGGCTACACCTTC.